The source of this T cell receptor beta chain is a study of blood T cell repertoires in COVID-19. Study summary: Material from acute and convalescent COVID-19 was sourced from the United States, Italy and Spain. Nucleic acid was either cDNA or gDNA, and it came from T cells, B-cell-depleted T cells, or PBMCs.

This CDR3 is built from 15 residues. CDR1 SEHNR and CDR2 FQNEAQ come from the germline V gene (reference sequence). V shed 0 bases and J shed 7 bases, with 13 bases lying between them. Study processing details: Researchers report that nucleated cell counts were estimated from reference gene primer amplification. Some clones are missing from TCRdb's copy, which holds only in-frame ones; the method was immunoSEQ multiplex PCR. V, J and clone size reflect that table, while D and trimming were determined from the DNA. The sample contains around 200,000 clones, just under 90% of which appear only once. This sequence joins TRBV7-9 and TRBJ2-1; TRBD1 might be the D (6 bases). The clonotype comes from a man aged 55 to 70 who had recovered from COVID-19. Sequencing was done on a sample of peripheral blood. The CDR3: CASSLASGHGNEQFF. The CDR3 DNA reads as TGTGCCAGCAGCTTAGCGTCGGGACATGGGAATGAGCAGTTCTTC.